Given below is one TCR beta chain in context. Antigen: not known. One junction end does not reproduce the germline sequence, and a read error may be involved. These data belong to a study of cytomegalovirus exposure and HLA in healthy donors. Study-level findings and limits: Presence/absence analyses rested on an assumption that sequencing depth was roughly uniform across donors. The listing of 150 to 200 TCR beta chains classed them as cytomegalovirus-associated. A prior analysis recorded that most TCR beta V segments were productive about 90% or about 30% of the time.

The PCR was carried out with 60 Vbeta primers and 13 Jbeta primers. Assay: immunoSEQ multiplex PCR; the TCRdb copy retains only in-frame clones and omits some. This table has more than 150,000 clones, around 83% appearing once. Per germline, CDR1 MNHEY and CDR2 SVGAGI. The CDR3 extends over 13 amino acids. The TCR sequence derives from a woman aged 18-29 years in good health and CMV-seronegative. Source material: PBMCs. The chain recombines TRBV6-5 with TRBJ1-1; no firm D call. This CDR3 is CASSLNKNTEAFF. CDR3 DNA: TGTGCCAGTAGTTTGAACAAGAACACTGAAGCTTTCTTT.